A single sample is the source of the 30 T cell receptor beta chains below, sequenced in a study of blood T cell repertoires in COVID-19. Some clones are missing from TCRdb's copy, which holds only in-frame ones; the method was immunoSEQ multiplex PCR. The sample has 300,000 to 400,000 clones; 65% to 90% are singletons. Sequencing was performed on PBMCs or T cells enriched from blood (not recorded which). Receptors originate from a woman aged 35 to 49 with acute COVID-19.

The chain joins TRBV5-1 to TRBJ2-7; 7 bases map to TRBD2. With V trimmed by 2 bases and J by 2 bases, 7 bases remained unmatched. The CDR3 is 15 amino acids. Germline V gives CDR1 SGHRS, CDR2 YFSETQ. DNA of the CDR3: TGCGCCAGCAGCTTATCGTCTAGCGGACCCTACGAGCAGTACTTC. This translates into CASSLSSSGPYEQYF.

The chain carries TRBV5-5 and TRBJ1-1; D uncertain. There are 15 residues in the CDR3. Germline V CDR1 and CDR2: SGHKS, YYEKEE (reference sequence). The V gene lost 0 bases and the J gene lost 3 bases, with 12 bases spanning the gap. The DNA for the CDR3 is TGTGCCAGCAGCTTGGCAGGTCCGGGGTACACTGAAGCTTTCTTT. Translating it yields CASSLAGPGYTEAFF.

As to this clone: The sample has other DNA sequences that encode this CDR3 too. V gene TRBV5-4 combines with J gene TRBJ2-5, with D maybe TRBD1 (5 bases). Trimming left V 0 bases short and J 5 bases short, with 11 bases between. Germline lookup yields CDR1 SGHNT and CDR2 YYREEE (reference sequence). The CDR3 runs 14 residues. CDR3 nucleotide sequence: TGTGCCAGCAGCTTGGCAAGGAACAGGGAGACCCAGTACTTC. Protein sequence: CASSLARNRETQYF.

The chain joins TRBV12-3 or TRBV12-4 to TRBJ1-2; possibly TRBD1 for D (5 bases). V lost 3 bases and J lost 4, with 9 bases in between. The CDR3 contains 13 residues. As DNA, the CDR3 is TGTGCCAGCAGTTTTGACAGATTCTATGGCTACACCTTC. Translated, it gives CASSFDRFYGYTF.

The chain has TRBV15 and TRBJ2-1, with 9 bases aligning to TRBD2. Looked up from germline, CDR1 is LNHNV and CDR2 is YYDKDF (reference sequence). This CDR3 is built from 14 residues. The V and J ends lost 3 bases and 14 bases, in that order; junction bases with no gene match: 11. CDR3 sequence: CATSSSGGHPTKFF. The CDR3, as DNA: TGTGCCACCAGCAGTAGCGGGGGACACCCGACGAAGTTCTTC.

This clone has just one count. The chain has TRBV12-5 and TRBJ2-5, with D tentatively TRBD1 (5 bases). Trimming took 3 bases from V and 5 from J, leaving 13 bases between them. This CDR3 has 14 residues. Germline lookup yields CDR1 LGHNT and CDR2 FRNRAP. For the CDR3, the DNA is TGTGCTAGTGGTTTAGCAGGGAATTTGGAGACCCAGTACTTC. Translating gives CASGLAGNLETQYF.

The gene calls are TRBV6-5 and TRBJ1-2; no definite D call. Germline CDR1 and CDR2: MNHEY and SVGAGI. Trimming cost V 3 bases and J 0 bases, with 11 bases left between them. This CDR3 has 15 residues. The CDR3 here is CASSYPRDANYGYTF. As DNA, the CDR3 is TGTGCCAGCAGTTATCCGAGGGATGCTAACTATGGCTACACCTTC.

V gene TRBV6-5 combines with J gene TRBJ1-5, with unresolved D. Trimming removed 6 bases at V and 0 bases at J, with 9 bases between. The length of the CDR3 is 14 residues. Germline assignment: CDR1 MNHEY and CDR2 SVGAGI. As DNA, the CDR3 is TGTGCCAGCAGCCCGGACTCTAGCAATCAGCCCCAGCATTTT. Translating it yields CASSPDSSNQPQHF.

This chain uses TRBV28 with TRBJ1-1; no reliable D call. The germline V gene has CDR1 MDHEN and CDR2 SYDVKM. The germline V and J ends were trimmed by 5 bases and 5 bases, with 18 bases remaining between them. The CDR3 is 15 residues long. CDR3 region: CASSPLSGWRTEAFF. CDR3 in DNA: TGTGCCAGCAGTCCCCTTAGTGGGTGGCGGACTGAAGCTTTCTTT. Full variable domain (rest looked up from reference TRBV28 and TRBJ1-1): DVKVTQSSRYLVKRTGEKVFLECVQDMDHENMFWYRQDPGLGLRLIYFSYDVKMKEKGDIPEGYSVSREKKERFSLILESASTNQTSMYLCASSPLSGWRTEAFFGQGTRLTVV.

V usage is TRBV19 and J usage is TRBJ2-7; D is possibly TRBD1 (5 bases). The CDR3 length is 16 residues. CDR1 and CDR2 (germline): LNHDA, SQIVND (reference sequence). With 5 bases removed from V and 0 bases from J, the gap between germline ends came to 17 bases. CDR3 loop: CASSRKRGWDSYEQYF. DNA of the CDR3: TGTGCCAGTAGTCGAAAAAGGGGATGGGACTCCTACGAGCAGTACTTC.

The chain carries TRBV28 and TRBJ1-5, with a tentative D call TRBD1 (6 bases). The germline V and J ends were trimmed by 6 bases and 1 base, with 13 bases remaining between them. CDR3 length: 15 residues. Germline lookup yields CDR1 MDHEN and CDR2 SYDVKM. The CDR3 here is CASRSGTTSNQPQHF. In DNA, the CDR3 is TGTGCCAGCAGGTCAGGGACAACAAGCAATCAGCCCCAGCATTTT.

The V and J genes are TRBV2 and TRBJ1-4; D is perhaps TRBD1 (6 bases). The CDR3 totals 13 residues. The ends were cut back, 7 bases at V and 4 bases at J, with 10 bases in the middle. Germline values: CDR1 SNHLY, CDR2 FYNNEI. The CDR3 loop is CASKGGVNEKLFF. The DNA of the CDR3 is TGTGCCAGCAAGGGGGGGGTTAATGAAAAACTGTTTTTT.

Only a few counts were recorded for this clone. The CDR3 reads CASSAASPYGYTF. DNA for the CDR3: TGTGCCAGCAGTGCCGCGAGTCCCTATGGCTACACCTTC. The chain uses TRBV6-4 and TRBJ1-2; D not resolved. Germline loops: CDR1 MRHNA, CDR2 SNTAGT. V lost 4 bases, J lost 4 bases, and 10 bases lay in between. The CDR3 totals 13 residues.

J is TRBJ1-2 and V is TRBV29-1; D might be TRBD1 (5 bases). Germline CDR1 is SQVTM and CDR2 is ANQGSEA. The ends were cut back, 4 bases at V and 0 bases at J, with 18 bases in the middle. There are 16 residues in the CDR3. The chain's CDR3 is CSVVVAGRAANYGYTF. The CDR3 DNA reads as TGCAGCGTTGTAGTAGCTGGCAGGGCTGCTAACTATGGCTACACCTTC. Supplemented by reference TRBV29-1 and TRBJ1-2, the full variable domain reads SAVISQKPSRDICQRGTSLTIQCQVDSQVTMMFWYRQQPGQSLTLIATANQGSEATYESGFVIDKFPISRPNLTFSTLTVSNMSPEDSSIYLCSVVVAGRAANYGYTFGSGTRLTVV.

This rearrangement joins TRBV7-8 to TRBJ1-6, with no clear D. Germline V lookup: CDR1 SGHVS, CDR2 FQNEAQ. The V end lost 1 base, the J end lost 9 bases, and 13 bases lay between the germline ends. This CDR3 comprises 15 residues. CDR3 in DNA: TGTGCCAGCAGCTTAGGGTCCCGTGGCGGTTCACCCCTCCACTTT. Amino acid sequence: CASSLGSRGGSPLHF.

This chain connects TRBV28 to TRBJ1-3; TRBD1 agrees at 8 bases. The trim removed 3 bases at V and 8 bases at J, leaving 6 bases unmatched. Germline assignment: CDR1 MDHEN and CDR2 SYDVKM. This CDR3 has 14 amino acids. The DNA for the CDR3 is TGTGCCAGCAGTTTCTCAGGGGGCAGGGACACCATATATTTT. It encodes CASSFSGGRDTIYF. The full variable domain, rest sourced from reference TRBV28 and TRBJ1-3, is DVKVTQSSRYLVKRTGEKVFLECVQDMDHENMFWYRQDPGLGLRLIYFSYDVKMKEKGDIPEGYSVSREKKERFSLILESASTNQTSMYLCASSFSGGRDTIYFGEGSWLTVV.

The V and J genes are TRBV4-2 and TRBJ1-2; 9 bases fit TRBD1. The CDR3 is 19 amino acids. CDR1 is LGHNA, CDR2 YNFKEQ, per germline. J lost 10 bases, V lost 2 bases, and 23 bases had no gene match. The CDR3 DNA sequence: TGTGCCAGCAGCCAACGAGCGACGGGACAGGGACTTTCTGTGGAGTCCTACACCTTC. Translating it yields CASSQRATGQGLSVESYTF.

The chain has TRBV4-3 and TRBJ1-4, with no clear D. The CDR3 length is 15 residues. Per the germline V gene, CDR1 is LGHNA and CDR2 is YSLEER. V was pared by 1 base and J by 8 bases, with 14 bases between. CDR3 in amino acids: CASSQGGSPAEKLFF. As DNA, the CDR3 is TGCGCCAGCAGCCAAGGTGGTAGTCCCGCCGAAAAACTGTTTTTT.

This clone was detected only once. The chain uses TRBV6-2 or TRBV6-3 and TRBJ2-1, with 12 bases identical to TRBD2. The CDR3 runs 17 residues. V dropped 0 bases and J dropped 15; count of bases not matched to a gene: 15. Germline CDR1 reads MNHEY; CDR2 reads SVGEGT. The DNA of the CDR3 is TGTGCCAGCAGTTACTCACCGGGACTAGCGGGCGAAACTCGTGTGTTCTTC. Amino acids: CASSYSPGLAGETRVFF.

The rearrangement uses TRBV18 and TRBJ2-1, with D tentatively TRBD2 (5 bases). The CDR3 is made up of 15 amino acids. In germline, CDR1 is KGHSH, CDR2 LQKENI. Trimming left V 4 bases short and J 8 bases short, with 18 bases between. As DNA, the CDR3 is TGTGCCAGCTCACGGGAGATAACCAGCGTAGATGAGCAGTTCTTC. Translation: CASSREITSVDEQFF.

This chain joins TRBV9 and TRBJ1-3, with TRBD1 matching 9 bases. CDR3 length: 16 amino acids. CDR1 and CDR2 (germline): SGDLS, YYNGEE. V trimming: 3 bases; J trimming: 2 bases; junction bases outside the gene matches: 6. CDR3 protein: CASSAEGTGTGNTIYF. In nucleotides, the CDR3 is TGTGCCAGCAGCGCGGAGGGGACAGGGACTGGAAACACCATATATTTT.

The rearrangement uses TRBV7-5 and TRBJ1-3; the table calls TRBD1, which could not be checked here. TRBV7-5 is reported as a pseudogene. The CDR3 contains 18 residues. The DNA for the CDR3 is TGTGCCAGAAGCAAACCGGGGTCCGAGGGACAGTGGGGAAACACCATATATTTT. It codes for CARSKPGSEGQWGNTIYF.

V is TRBV5-1 and J is TRBJ2-2; 9 bases fit TRBD1. The CDR3 is made up of 17 amino acids. CDR1 SGHRS and CDR2 YFSETQ come from the germline V gene. Trimming cost V 0 bases and J 2 bases; bases outside gene matches: 5. CDR3 protein: CASSLGLGQGNTGELFF. CDR3 sequence (DNA): TGCGCCAGCAGCTTGGGCTTGGGACAGGGCAACACCGGGGAGCTGTTTTTT.

This sequence joins TRBV6-5 and TRBJ2-1; maybe TRBD2 (5 bases). Between the trimmed V and J ends, which lost 6 bases and 2 bases, there was a span of 11 bases. There are 14 residues in the CDR3. CDR1 and CDR2 from the germline V gene are MNHEY and SVGAGI. The chain's CDR3 is CASSRGDTYNEQFF. In nucleotides, the CDR3 is TGTGCCAGCAGCCGGGGTGATACCTACAATGAGCAGTTCTTC.

This clone appeared a single time. This chain links TRBV5-1 with TRBJ2-2; D remains unclear. CDR1 is SGHRS, CDR2 YFSETQ, per germline. V was shortened by 2 bases and J by 0 bases, with 2 bases between the two germline ends. The CDR3 totals 13 residues. The CDR3 region has the DNA TGCGCCAGCAGCTTCGCGAACACCGGGGAGCTGTTTTTT. This encodes CASSFANTGELFF.

This chain connects TRBV9 to TRBJ2-3; tentatively, D is TRBD2 (7 bases). Trimming took off 1 base at V and 0 bases at J, with 21 bases between the two ends. Germline V lookup: CDR1 SGDLS, CDR2 YYNGEE. The CDR3 is 19 amino acids. The CDR3 loop is CASSVNEGGGSTSTDTQYF. CDR3 nucleotide sequence: TGTGCCAGCAGCGTAAACGAGGGCGGGGGCTCAACTAGCACAGATACGCAGTATTTT.

The chain carries TRBV5-4 and TRBJ1-2; D perhaps matches TRBD1 (6 bases). Trimming took 0 bases from V and 5 from J, leaving 20 bases between them. Germline lookup yields CDR1 SGHNT and CDR2 YYREEE (reference sequence). The CDR3 is 17 residues long. CDR3 sequence: CASSLAGAGVWLYGYTF. Here the CDR3 DNA reads TGTGCCAGCAGCTTGGCCGGGGCAGGGGTGTGGTTGTATGGCTACACCTTC.

This chain uses TRBV27 with TRBJ2-1; no clear D. Germline CDR1 is MNHEY and CDR2 is SMNVEV (reference sequence). V lost 2 bases and J lost 8, with 4 bases in between. CDR3 length equals 11 residues. CDR3 in amino acids: CASSLGHEQFF. Written as DNA, the CDR3 is TGTGCCAGCAGTTTAGGGCATGAGCAGTTCTTC.

In this sample, this clone turned up a few times. V gene TRBV5-1 combines with J gene TRBJ1-2; tentative D call: TRBD1 (6 bases). Germline CDR1 reads SGHRS; CDR2 reads YFSETQ. V lost 4 bases and J lost 5, with 12 bases in between. CDR3 length: 13 amino acids. The CDR3: CASSPEGGYGYTF. CDR3 nucleotides: TGCGCCAGCAGCCCGGAGGGGGGGTATGGCTACACCTTC.

This chain joins TRBV29-1 and TRBJ2-3; D is perhaps TRBD2 (7 bases). CDR1 is SQVTM and CDR2 is ANQGSEA in the germline V gene. The V end was cut by 0 bases, the J end by 2 bases, with 12 bases between. The CDR3 totals 15 residues. The CDR3, as DNA: TGCAGCGTTGAAGATCGGGGGGCATACACAGATACGCAGTATTTT. Protein: CSVEDRGAYTDTQYF.